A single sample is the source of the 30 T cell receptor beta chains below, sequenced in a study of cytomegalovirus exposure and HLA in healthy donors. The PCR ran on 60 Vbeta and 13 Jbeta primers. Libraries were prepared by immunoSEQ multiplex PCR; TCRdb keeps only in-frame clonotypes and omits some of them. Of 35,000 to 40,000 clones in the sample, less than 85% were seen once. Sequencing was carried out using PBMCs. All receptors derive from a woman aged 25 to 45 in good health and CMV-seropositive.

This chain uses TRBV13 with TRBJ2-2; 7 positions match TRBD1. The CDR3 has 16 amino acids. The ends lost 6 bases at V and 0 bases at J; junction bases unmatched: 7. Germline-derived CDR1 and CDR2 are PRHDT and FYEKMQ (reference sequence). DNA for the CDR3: TGTGCCAGCAGTTTGAGGACAGGAGCGAACACCGGGGAGCTGTTTTTT. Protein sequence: CASSLRTGANTGELFF.

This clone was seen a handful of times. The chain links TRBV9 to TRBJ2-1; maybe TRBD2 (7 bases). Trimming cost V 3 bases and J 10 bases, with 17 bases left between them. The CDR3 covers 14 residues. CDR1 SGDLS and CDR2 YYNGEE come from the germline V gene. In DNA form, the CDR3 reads TGTGCCAGCAGCGGAGGGGGGGGAGGGGACGAGCAGTTCTTC. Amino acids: CASSGGGGGDEQFF.

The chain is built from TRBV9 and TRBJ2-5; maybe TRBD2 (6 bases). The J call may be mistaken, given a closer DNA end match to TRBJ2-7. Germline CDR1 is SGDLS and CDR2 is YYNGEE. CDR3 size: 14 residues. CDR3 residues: CASSSGTHNYEQYF. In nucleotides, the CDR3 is TGTGCCAGCAGCTCCGGGACTCATAACTACGAGCAGTACTTC.

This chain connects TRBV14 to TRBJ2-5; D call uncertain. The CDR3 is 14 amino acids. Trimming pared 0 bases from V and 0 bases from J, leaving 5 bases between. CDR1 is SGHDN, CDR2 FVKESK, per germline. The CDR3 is CASSQDHNQETQYF. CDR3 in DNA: TGTGCCAGCAGCCAAGACCACAACCAAGAGACCCAGTACTTC.

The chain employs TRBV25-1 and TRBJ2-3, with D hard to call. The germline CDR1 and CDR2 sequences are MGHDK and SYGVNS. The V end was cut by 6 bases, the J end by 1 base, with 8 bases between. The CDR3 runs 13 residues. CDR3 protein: CASSAYGTDTQYF. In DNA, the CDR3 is TGTGCCAGCAGCGCCTATGGCACAGATACGCAGTATTTT.

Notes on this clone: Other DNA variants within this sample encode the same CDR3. In DNA, the CDR3 is TGTGCCAGCAGCTTGGGACAGGCTGGAAACACCATATATTTT. Translated, it gives CASSLGQAGNTIYF. J is TRBJ1-3 and V is TRBV5-6, with D perhaps matching TRBD1 (6 bases). Trimming removed 0 bases from V and 2 bases from J, with 6 bases in between. Germline V CDR1 and CDR2: SGHDT, YYEEEE. This CDR3 has 14 residues. Drawing the rest from reference TRBV5-6 and TRBJ1-3, the complete variable domain is DAGVTQSPTHLIKTRGQQVTLRCSPKSGHDTVSWYQQALGQGPQFIFQYYEEEERQRGNFPDRFSGHQFPNYSSELNVNALLLGDSALYLCASSLGQAGNTIYFGEGSWLTVV.

The CDR3, as DNA: TGTGCCAGCTCACCACCCGGAGGGGCAGGCAATCAGCCCCAGCATTTT. This translates into CASSPPGGAGNQPQHF. The chain has TRBV18 and TRBJ1-5; TRBD1 is a possible D gene (5 bases). Germline CDR1 KGHSH, CDR2 LQKENI. Trimming stripped 0 bases from V and 2 bases from J, with 11 bases between. The CDR3 extends over 16 amino acids.

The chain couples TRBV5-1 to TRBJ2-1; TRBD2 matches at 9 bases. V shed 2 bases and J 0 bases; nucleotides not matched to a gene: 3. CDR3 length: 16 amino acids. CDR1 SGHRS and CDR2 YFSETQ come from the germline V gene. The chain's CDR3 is CASSFAGGSSYNEQFF. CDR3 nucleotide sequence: TGCGCCAGCAGCTTTGCGGGGGGGAGCTCCTACAATGAGCAGTTCTTC.

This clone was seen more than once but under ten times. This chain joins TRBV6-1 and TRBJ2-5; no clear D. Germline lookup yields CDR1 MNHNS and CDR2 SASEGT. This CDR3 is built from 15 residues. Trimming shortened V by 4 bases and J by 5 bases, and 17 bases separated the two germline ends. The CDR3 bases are TGTGCCAGCAGTGGTGGAGTCGGCGACGGGGAGACCCAGTACTTC. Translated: CASSGGVGDGETQYF.

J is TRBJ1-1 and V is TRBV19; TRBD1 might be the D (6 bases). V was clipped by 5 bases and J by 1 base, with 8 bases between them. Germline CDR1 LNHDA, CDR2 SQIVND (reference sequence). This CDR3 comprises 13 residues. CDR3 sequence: CASSATGNTEAFF. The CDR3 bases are TGTGCCAGTAGTGCGACAGGGAACACTGAAGCTTTCTTT.

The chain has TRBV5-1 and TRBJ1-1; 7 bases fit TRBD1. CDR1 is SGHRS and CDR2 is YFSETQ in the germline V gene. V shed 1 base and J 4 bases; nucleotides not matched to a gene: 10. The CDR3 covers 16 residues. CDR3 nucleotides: TGCGCCAGCAGCTTGCCCGACAGGGATATGGGCACTGAAGCTTTCTTT. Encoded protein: CASSLPDRDMGTEAFF.

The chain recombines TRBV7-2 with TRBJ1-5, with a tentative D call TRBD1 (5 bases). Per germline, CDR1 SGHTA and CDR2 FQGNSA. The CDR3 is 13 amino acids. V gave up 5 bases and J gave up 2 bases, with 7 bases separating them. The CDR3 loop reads CASSVRGNQPQHF. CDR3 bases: TGTGCCAGCAGCGTCAGGGGCAATCAGCCCCAGCATTTT.

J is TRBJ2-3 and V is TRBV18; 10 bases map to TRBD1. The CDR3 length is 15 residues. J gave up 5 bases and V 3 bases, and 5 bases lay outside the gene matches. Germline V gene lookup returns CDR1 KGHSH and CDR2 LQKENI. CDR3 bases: TGTGCCAGCTCACCCGGGACAGGGGCGAAAGATACGCAGTATTTT. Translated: CASSPGTGAKDTQYF.

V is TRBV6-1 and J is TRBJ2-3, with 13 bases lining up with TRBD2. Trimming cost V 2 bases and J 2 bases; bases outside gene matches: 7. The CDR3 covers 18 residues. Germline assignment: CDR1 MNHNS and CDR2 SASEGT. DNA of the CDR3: TGTGCCAGCAGTGAACACGGGACTAGCGGGGAGATCACAGATACGCAGTATTTT. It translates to CASSEHGTSGEITDTQYF.

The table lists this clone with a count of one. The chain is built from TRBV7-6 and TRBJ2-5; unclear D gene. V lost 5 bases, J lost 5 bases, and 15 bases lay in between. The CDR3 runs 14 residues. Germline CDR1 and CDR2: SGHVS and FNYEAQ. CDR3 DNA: TGTGCCAGCAGCCTATCGTCCTTCCGGGAGACCCAGTACTTC. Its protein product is CASSLSSFRETQYF.

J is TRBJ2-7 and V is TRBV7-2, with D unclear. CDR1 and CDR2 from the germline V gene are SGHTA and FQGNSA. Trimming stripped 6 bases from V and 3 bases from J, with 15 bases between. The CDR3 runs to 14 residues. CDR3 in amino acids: CASSHSSPGYEQYF. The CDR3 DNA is TGTGCCAGCAGTCACTCCTCGCCGGGCTACGAGCAGTACTTC.

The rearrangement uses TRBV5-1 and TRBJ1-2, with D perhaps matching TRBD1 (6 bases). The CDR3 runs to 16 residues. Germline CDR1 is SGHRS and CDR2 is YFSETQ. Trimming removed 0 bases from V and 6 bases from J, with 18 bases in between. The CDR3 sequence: CASSLGLGQRDDGYTF. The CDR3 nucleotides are TGCGCCAGCAGCTTGGGCTTAGGACAGAGAGATGATGGCTACACCTTC.

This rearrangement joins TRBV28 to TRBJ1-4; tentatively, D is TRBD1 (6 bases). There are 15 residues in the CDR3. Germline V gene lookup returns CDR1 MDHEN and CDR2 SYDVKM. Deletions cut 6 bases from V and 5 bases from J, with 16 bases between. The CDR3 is CASRATGRSNEKLFF. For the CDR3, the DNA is TGTGCCAGCAGGGCCACAGGGCGCTCGAATGAAAAACTGTTTTTT.

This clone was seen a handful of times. The CDR3 here is CASSLGPAGGLGEQYF. The CDR3 DNA reads TGCGCCAGCAGCTTGGGACCTGCGGGGGGGTTAGGCGAGCAGTACTTC. J is TRBJ2-7 and V is TRBV5-1; 9 bases fit TRBD2. The CDR3 extends over 16 amino acids. V lost 0 bases and J lost 6; bases outside the gene matches: 10. Per the germline V gene, CDR1 is SGHRS and CDR2 is YFSETQ.

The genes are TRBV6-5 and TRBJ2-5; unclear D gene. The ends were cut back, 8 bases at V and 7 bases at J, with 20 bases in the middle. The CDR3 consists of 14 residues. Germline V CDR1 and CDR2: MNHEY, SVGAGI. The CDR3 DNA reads TGTGCCAGCGGCACCGCGAGGTATTCCGGGACCCAGTACTTC. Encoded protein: CASGTARYSGTQYF.

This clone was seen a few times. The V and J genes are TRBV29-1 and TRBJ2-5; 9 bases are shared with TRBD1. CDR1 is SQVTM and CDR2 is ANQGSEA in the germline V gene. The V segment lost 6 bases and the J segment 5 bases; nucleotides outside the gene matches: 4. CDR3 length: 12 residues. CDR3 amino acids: CSVWTGDETQYF. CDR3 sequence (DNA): TGCAGCGTCTGGACAGGGGATGAGACCCAGTACTTC.

In DNA, the CDR3 is TGTGCCAGCAGTTCCCCCGAGCGGGTCGTTCAAGAGACCCAGTACTTC. It encodes CASSSPERVVQETQYF. The chain links TRBV6-6 to TRBJ2-5, with a tentative D call TRBD2 (6 bases). Germline V CDR1 and CDR2: MNHNY, SVGAGI (reference sequence). With 4 bases removed from V and 2 bases from J, the gap between germline ends came to 17 bases. The CDR3 extends over 16 amino acids.

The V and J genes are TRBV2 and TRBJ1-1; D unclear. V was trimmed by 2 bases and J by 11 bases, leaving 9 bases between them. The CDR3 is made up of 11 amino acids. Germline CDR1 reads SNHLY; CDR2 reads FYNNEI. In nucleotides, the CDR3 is TGTGCCAGCAGTGAATTTATAAGCGCTTTCTTT. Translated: CASSEFISAFF.

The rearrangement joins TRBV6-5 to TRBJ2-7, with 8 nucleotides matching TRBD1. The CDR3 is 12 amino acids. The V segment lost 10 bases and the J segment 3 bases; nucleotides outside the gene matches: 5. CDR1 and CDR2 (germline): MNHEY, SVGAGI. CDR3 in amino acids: CATGQVFYEQYF. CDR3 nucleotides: TGTGCCACGGGACAGGTCTTCTACGAGCAGTACTTC.

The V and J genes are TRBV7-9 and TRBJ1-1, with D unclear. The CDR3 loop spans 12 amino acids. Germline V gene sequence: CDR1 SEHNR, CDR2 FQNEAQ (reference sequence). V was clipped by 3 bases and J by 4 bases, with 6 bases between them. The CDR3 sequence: CASSFGVTEAFF. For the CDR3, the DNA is TGTGCCAGCAGCTTCGGGGTCACTGAAGCTTTCTTT.

CDR3 sequence (DNA): TGCGCCAGCAGCTTCTCGGGACAAGAAGAGCAGTACTTC. It codes for CASSFSGQEEQYF. The chain carries TRBV5-1 and TRBJ2-7, with a tentative D call TRBD1 (6 bases). V was cut by 2 bases and J by 7 bases, with 13 bases left in between. Germline V gene data show CDR1 as SGHRS and CDR2 as YFSETQ. CDR3 size: 13 residues.

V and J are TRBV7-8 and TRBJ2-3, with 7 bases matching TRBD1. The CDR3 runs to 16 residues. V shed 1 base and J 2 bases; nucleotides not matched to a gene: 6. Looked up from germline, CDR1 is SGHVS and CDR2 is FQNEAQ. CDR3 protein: CASSLVQGGSTDTQYF. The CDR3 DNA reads TGTGCCAGCAGCTTAGTTCAAGGGGGCTCCACAGATACGCAGTATTTT.

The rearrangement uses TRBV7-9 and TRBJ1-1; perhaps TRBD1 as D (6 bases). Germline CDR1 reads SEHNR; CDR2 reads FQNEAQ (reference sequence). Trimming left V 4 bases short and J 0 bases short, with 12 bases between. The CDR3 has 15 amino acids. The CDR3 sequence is CASSSTTGLNTEAFF. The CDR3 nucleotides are TGTGCCAGCAGCTCCACTACAGGGTTGAACACTGAAGCTTTCTTT.

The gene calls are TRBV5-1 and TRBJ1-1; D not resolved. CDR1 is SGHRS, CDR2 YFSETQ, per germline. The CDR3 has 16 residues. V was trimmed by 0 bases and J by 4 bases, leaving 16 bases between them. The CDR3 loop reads CASSLELTLGSTEAFF. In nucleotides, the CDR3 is TGCGCCAGCAGCTTGGAACTTACCTTAGGGAGCACTGAAGCTTTCTTT.

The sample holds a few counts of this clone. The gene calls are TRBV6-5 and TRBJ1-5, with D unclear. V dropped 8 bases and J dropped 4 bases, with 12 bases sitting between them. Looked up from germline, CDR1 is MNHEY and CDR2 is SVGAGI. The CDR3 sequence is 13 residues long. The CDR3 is CASSPLRNQPQHF. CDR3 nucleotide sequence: TGTGCCAGCTCTCCCCTCCGGAATCAGCCCCAGCATTTT.